Listed below are T cell receptor beta chains from one sample, sequenced in a study of blood T cells in healthy people across ages. Each CDR3 protein gets one entry after TCRdb re-called the 5' RACE reads with MiXCR. The sample has 1,500,000 or so distinct CDR3 sequences; 42% are singletons. Material: blood. The origin of the receptors is a woman younger than 30 in good health. The CDR3 runs from the conserved cysteine through the conserved F or W. D genes are given only for firm matches. The listing skips clone size in some rows; elsewhere it reads once, few, many or a size class.

CDR3,DNA,J,length,V,size,D
CASSLASGTSGNTIYF,TGCGCCAGCAGCTTGGCCTCGGGGACGTCTGGAAACACCATATATTTT,TRBJ1-3,16,TRBV5-1,.,.
CSARTSGSTVETQYF,TGCAGTGCGAGGACTAGCGGGAGTACGGTGGAGACCCAGTACTTC,TRBJ2-5,15,TRBV20-1,few,TRBD2
CASSYSGQAGGSYNEQYF,TGTGCCAGCAGTTACTCCGGGCAGGCGGGAGGTTCCTACAATGAGCAGTACTTC,TRBJ2-5,18,TRBV6-2/TRBV6-3,.,TRBD2
CASSQVRWSSGNTIYF,TGCGCCAGCAGCCAAGTTAGGTGGAGCTCTGGAAACACCATATATTTT,TRBJ1-3,16,TRBV4-1,.,.
CSAPTGSNQPQHF,TGCAGTGCTCCCACAGGGAGCAATCAGCCCCAGCATTTT,TRBJ1-5,13,TRBV20-1,few,.
CSARDGQGGRVQYF,TGCAGTGCTAGAGACGGACAGGGCGGGCGGGTGCAGTACTTC,TRBJ2-4,14,TRBV20-1,.,TRBD1
CASSSLRDRTYGYTF,TGTGCCAGCAGTTCGCTACGGGACAGGACCTATGGCTACACCTTC,TRBJ1-2,15,TRBV6-2/TRBV6-3,few,TRBD1
CSARDGWTGVYQDTQYF,TGCAGTGCTAGAGATGGTTGGACAGGGGTCTATCAAGATACGCAGTATTTT,TRBJ2-3,17,TRBV20-1,few,TRBD1
CASSQEMKSSEQYF,TGTGCCAGCAGCCAAGAAATGAAGAGTAGCGAGCAGTACTTC,TRBJ2-7,14,TRBV3-1,.,.
CASSLRGGGQPQHF,TGCGCCAGCAGCTTGCGAGGGGGAGGTCAGCCCCAGCATTTT,TRBJ1-5,14,TRBV5-1,.,.
CASSARAGRAYGYTF,TGTGCCAGCAGTGCCCGGGCAGGCAGGGCCTATGGCTACACCTTC,TRBJ1-2,15,TRBV6-5,few,.
CASSRTSVNYEQYF,TGTGCCAGCAGTCGGACTAGCGTAAACTACGAGCAGTACTTC,TRBJ2-7,14,TRBV6-1,.,TRBD2
CSARLTRGSYNEQYF,TGCAGTGCTAGATTGACCAGGGGGAGCTACAATGAGCAGTACTTC,TRBJ2-7,15,TRBV20-1,.,TRBD1
CSDKTGDGYTF,TGCAGCGACAAGACAGGGGATGGCTACACCTTC,TRBJ1-2,11,TRBV29-1,few,TRBD1
CASSLTPRAGRQSGYTF,TGTGCCAGCAGTTTAACCCCGCGAGCGGGGAGGCAGAGTGGCTACACCTTC,TRBJ1-2,17,TRBV27,.,.
CSASMRGYSSTDTQYF,TGCAGTGCTAGTATGCGGGGGTATTCTAGCACAGATACGCAGTATTTT,TRBJ2-3,16,TRBV20-1,.,TRBD2
CASTTGTSYNEQFF,TGTGCCAGCACAACAGGGACCTCCTACAATGAGCAGTTCTTC,TRBJ2-1,14,TRBV25-1,few,.
CASRRSGRERGNEQYF,TGTGCCAGCAGACGTAGCGGGCGCGAACGAGGAAATGAGCAGTACTTC,TRBJ2-7,16,TRBV6-2/TRBV6-3,.,TRBD2
CASTAWDRHTEAFF,TGTGCCAGCACCGCCTGGGACAGACACACTGAAGCTTTCTTT,TRBJ1-1,14,TRBV6-2/TRBV6-3,.,TRBD1
CASSGGGHYGYTF,TGTGCCAGCAGTGGGGGGGGTCACTATGGCTACACCTTC,TRBJ1-2,13,TRBV2,.,.
CASSQDWSGGVDIQYF,TGTGCCAGCAGCCAAGATTGGAGCGGGGGTGTTGACATTCAGTACTTC,TRBJ2-4,16,TRBV3-1,.,TRBD2
CASSESGTAGRTDTQYF,TGTGCCAGCAGTGAATCCGGGACAGCGGGGAGGACAGATACGCAGTATTTT,TRBJ2-3,17,TRBV25-1,.,.
CASSSQGKETYGYTF,TGCGCCAGCAGCTCTCAGGGGAAGGAGACCTATGGCTACACCTTC,TRBJ1-2,15,TRBV5-1,.,.
CTSRMNEKLFF,TGCACCAGCAGGATGAATGAAAAACTGTTTTTT,TRBJ1-4,11,TRBV4-1,.,.
CASIGRGQGHREKLFF,TGTGCCAGCATCGGACGGGGGCAGGGTCATCGGGAAAAACTGTTTTTT,TRBJ1-4,16,TRBV2,.,.
CSARVGNQETQYF,TGCAGTGCTAGGGTCGGTAACCAAGAGACCCAGTACTTC,TRBJ2-5,13,TRBV20-1,few,.
CASSVKAQGAGEQFF,TGTGCCAGCAGCGTAAAGGCACAGGGAGCGGGTGAGCAGTTCTTC,TRBJ2-1,15,TRBV9,few,.
CAIISPGKNTEAFF,TGTGCCATCATTAGCCCAGGGAAGAACACTGAAGCTTTCTTT,TRBJ1-1,14,TRBV6-6,.,.
CASRSGRLDTEAFF,TGTGCCAGCAGGTCGGGGAGGTTGGACACTGAAGCTTTCTTT,TRBJ1-1,14,TRBV7-2,few,.
CSVQGDKNIQYF,TGCAGCGTACAGGGGGACAAAAACATTCAGTACTTC,TRBJ2-4,12,TRBV29-1,once,TRBD1
CASSLAPGTRQETQYF,TGCGCCAGCAGCTTGGCCCCGGGAACACGACAAGAGACCCAGTACTTC,TRBJ2-5,16,TRBV5-1,.,.
CAISEMVVSYNEQYF,TGTGCCATCAGTGAGATGGTGGTATCCTACAATGAGCAGTACTTC,TRBJ2-7,15,TRBV10-3,.,.
CASPPSDSYNEQYF,TGTGCCAGCCCACCCTCGGACAGTTACAATGAGCAGTACTTC,TRBJ2-7,14,TRBV28,.,.
CASSLSGTGDREQFF,TGTGCCAGCAGTTTGTCCGGGACAGGGGATCGGGAGCAGTTCTTC,TRBJ2-1,15,TRBV2,.,TRBD1
CASSLARPSFSYNEQFF,TGCGCCAGCAGCTTGGCCAGGCCTTCTTTCTCCTACAATGAGCAGTTCTTC,TRBJ2-1,17,TRBV5-1,few,.
CASSHGVLAGAINEQFF,TGCGCCAGCAGCCATGGGGTACTAGCGGGAGCCATCAATGAGCAGTTCTTC,TRBJ2-1,17,TRBV4-3,few,TRBD2
CAGARRGTDTQYF,TGTGCCGGAGCAAGGCGGGGCACAGATACGCAGTATTTT,TRBJ2-3,13,TRBV6-2/TRBV6-3,few,.
CASSLRGKRDTQYF,TGCGCCAGCAGCCTGAGGGGGAAGCGCGATACGCAGTATTTT,TRBJ2-3,14,TRBV4-3,.,.
CSVVPGPYEQYF,TGCAGCGTTGTCCCGGGCCCCTACGAGCAGTACTTC,TRBJ2-7,12,TRBV29-1,many,.
CASSPSQVRNNEQFF,TGTGCCAGCAGCCCCAGCCAAGTACGGAACAATGAGCAGTTCTTC,TRBJ2-1,15,TRBV7-9,.,.